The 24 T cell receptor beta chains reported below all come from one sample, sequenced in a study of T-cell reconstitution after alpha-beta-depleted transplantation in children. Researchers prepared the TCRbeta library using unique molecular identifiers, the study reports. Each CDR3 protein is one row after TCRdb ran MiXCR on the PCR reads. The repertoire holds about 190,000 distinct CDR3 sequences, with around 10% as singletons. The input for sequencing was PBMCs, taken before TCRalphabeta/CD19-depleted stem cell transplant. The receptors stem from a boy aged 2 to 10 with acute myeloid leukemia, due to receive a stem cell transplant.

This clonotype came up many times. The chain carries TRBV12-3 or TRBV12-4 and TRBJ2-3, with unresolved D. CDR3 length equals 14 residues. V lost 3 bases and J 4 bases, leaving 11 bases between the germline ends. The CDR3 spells CASSFPAEADTQYF. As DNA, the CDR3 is TGTGCCAGCAGTTTCCCTGCGGAAGCAGATACGCAGTATTTT.

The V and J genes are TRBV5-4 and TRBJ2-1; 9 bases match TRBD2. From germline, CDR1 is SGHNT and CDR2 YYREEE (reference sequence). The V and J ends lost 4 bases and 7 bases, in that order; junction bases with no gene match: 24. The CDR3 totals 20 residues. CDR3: CASSLATSGRAIQPTNEQFF. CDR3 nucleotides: TGTGCCAGCAGCCTGGCCACTAGCGGGCGGGCTATACAGCCGACTAATGAGCAGTTCTTC.

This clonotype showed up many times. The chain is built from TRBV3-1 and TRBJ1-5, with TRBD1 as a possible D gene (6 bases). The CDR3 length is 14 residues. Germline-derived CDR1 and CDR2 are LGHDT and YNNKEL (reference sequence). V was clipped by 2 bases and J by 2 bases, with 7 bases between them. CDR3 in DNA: TGTGCCAGCAGCCAAAGACAGGGCAATCAGCCCCAGCATTTT. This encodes CASSQRQGNQPQHF.

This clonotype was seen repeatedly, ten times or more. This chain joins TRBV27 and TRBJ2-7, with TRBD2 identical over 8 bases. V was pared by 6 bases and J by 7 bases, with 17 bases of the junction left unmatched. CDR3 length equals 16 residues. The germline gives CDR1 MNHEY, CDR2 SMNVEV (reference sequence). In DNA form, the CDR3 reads TGTGCCAGCAGCCCAAAACCCCTAGCGGGTATGAGGGAGCAGTACTTC. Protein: CASSPKPLAGMREQYF.

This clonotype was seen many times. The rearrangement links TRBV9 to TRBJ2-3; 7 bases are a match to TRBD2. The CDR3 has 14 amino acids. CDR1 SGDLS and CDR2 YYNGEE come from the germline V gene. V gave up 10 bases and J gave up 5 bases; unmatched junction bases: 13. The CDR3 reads CASEEGGPGDTQYF. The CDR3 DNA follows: TGTGCCTCGGAGGAGGGAGGGCCAGGAGATACGCAGTATTTT. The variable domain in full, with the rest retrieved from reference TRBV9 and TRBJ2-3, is DSGVTQTPKHLITATGQRVTLRCSPRSGDLSVYWYQQSLDQGLQFLIQYYNGEERAKGNILERFSAQQFPDLHSELNLSSLELGDSALYFCASEEGGPGDTQYFGPGTRLTVL.

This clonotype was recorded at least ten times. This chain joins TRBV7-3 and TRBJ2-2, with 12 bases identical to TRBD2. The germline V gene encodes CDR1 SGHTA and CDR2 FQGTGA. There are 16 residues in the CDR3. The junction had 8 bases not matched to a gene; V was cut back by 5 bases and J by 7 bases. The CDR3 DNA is TGTGCCAGCAGCCCTGGACTAGCGGGACGGGGCGGGGAGCTGTTTTTT. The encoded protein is CASSPGLAGRGGELFF. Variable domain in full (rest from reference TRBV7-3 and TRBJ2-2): GAGVSQTPSNKVTEKGKYVELRCDPISGHTALYWYRQSLGQGPEFLIYFQGTGAADDSGLPNDRFFAVRPEGSVSTLKIQRTERGDSAVYLCASSPGLAGRGGELFFGEGSRLTVL.

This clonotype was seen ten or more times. The CDR3: CATSLADQPQHF. In DNA, the CDR3 is TGTGCCACCAGTTTGGCCGATCAGCCCCAGCATTTT. The chain couples TRBV24-1 to TRBJ1-5; no firm D call. The CDR3 is 12 amino acids. Trimming removed 6 bases from V and 5 bases from J, with 7 bases in between. From germline, CDR1 is KGHDR and CDR2 SFDVKD.

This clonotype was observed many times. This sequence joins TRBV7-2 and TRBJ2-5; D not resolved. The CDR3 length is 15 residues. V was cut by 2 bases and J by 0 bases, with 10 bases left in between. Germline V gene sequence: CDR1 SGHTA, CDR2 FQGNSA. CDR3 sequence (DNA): TGTGCCAGCAGCTTACAATACCAGTACCAAGAGACCCAGTACTTC. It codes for CASSLQYQYQETQYF.

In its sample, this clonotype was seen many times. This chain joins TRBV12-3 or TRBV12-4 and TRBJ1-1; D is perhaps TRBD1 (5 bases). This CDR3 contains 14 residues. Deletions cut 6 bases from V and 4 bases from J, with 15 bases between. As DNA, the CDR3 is TGTGCCAGCAGGGAACAGGCGGCGGGCACTGAAGCTTTCTTT. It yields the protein CASREQAAGTEAFF.

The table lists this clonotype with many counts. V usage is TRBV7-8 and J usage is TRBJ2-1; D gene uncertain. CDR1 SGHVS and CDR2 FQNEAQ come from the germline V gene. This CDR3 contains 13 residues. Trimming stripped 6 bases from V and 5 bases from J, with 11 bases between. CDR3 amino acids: CASRLESDNEQFF. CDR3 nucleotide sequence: TGTGCCAGCAGGCTGGAGTCCGACAATGAGCAGTTCTTC.

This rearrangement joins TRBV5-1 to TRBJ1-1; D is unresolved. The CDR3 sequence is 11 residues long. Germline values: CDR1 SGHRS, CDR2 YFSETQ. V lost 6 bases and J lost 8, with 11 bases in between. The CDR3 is CASIVGSEAFF. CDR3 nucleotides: TGCGCCAGCATAGTCGGGAGCGAAGCTTTCTTT.

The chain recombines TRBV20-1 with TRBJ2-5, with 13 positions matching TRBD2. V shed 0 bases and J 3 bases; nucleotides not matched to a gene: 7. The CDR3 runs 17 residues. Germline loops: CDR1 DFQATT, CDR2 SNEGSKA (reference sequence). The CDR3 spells CSARDHMGLAGKETQYF. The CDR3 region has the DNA TGCAGTGCTAGAGATCATATGGGACTAGCGGGGAAAGAGACCCAGTACTTC.

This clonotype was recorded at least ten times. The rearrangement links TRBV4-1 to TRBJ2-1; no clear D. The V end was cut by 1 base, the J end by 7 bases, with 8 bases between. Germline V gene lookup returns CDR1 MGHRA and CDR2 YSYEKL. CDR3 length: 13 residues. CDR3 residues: CASSQGWANEQFF. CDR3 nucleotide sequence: TGCGCCAGCAGCCAAGGTTGGGCGAATGAGCAGTTCTTC.

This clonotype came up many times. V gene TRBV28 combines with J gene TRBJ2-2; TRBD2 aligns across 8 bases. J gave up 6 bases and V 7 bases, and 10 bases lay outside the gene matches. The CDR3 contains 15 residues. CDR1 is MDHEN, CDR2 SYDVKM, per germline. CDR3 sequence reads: CASTGGGTGSGELFF. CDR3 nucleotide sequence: TGTGCCAGCACGGGGGGGGGAACAGGCTCCGGGGAGCTGTTTTTT.

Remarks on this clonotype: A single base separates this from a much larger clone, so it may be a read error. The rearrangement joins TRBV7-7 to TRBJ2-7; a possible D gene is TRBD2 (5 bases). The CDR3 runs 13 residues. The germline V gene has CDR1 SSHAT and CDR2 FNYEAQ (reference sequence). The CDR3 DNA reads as TGTGCCAGCAGCTTAAACCGTAGCGCAAAGCAGTGCTTC. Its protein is CASSLNRSAKQCF.

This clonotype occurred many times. The CDR3 protein is CSAGFYADTQYF. CDR3 in DNA: TGCAGTGCGGGTTTCTATGCAGATACGCAGTATTTT. This sequence joins TRBV20-1 and TRBJ2-3; D is unresolved. Deletions cut 6 bases from V and 4 bases from J, with 11 bases between. This CDR3 is 12 amino acids long. Germline lookup yields CDR1 DFQATT and CDR2 SNEGSKA (reference sequence).

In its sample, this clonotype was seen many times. CDR3 bases: TGCAGCGTTGCAGGGACGACTAGCGGGACTTCCAACACAGATACGCAGTATTTT. It translates to CSVAGTTSGTSNTDTQYF. This sequence joins TRBV29-1 and TRBJ2-3; 11 positions agree with TRBD2. Per the germline V gene, CDR1 is SQVTM and CDR2 is ANQGSEA. This CDR3 region has 18 residues. With 4 bases clipped from V and 2 bases from J, the junction kept 14 bases outside the gene matches.

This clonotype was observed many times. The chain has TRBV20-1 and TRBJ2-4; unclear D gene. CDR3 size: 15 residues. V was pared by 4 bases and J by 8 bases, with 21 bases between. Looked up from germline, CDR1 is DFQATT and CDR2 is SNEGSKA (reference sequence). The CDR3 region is CSATSVSGSFDIQYF. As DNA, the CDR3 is TGCAGTGCTACCTCTGTATCCGGGTCATTCGACATTCAGTACTTC.

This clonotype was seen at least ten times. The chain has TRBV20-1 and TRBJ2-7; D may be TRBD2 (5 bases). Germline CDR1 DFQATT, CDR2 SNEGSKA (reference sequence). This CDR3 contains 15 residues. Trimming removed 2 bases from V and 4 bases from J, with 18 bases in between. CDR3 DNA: TGCAGTGCTAGAATGGAGGACCTGGCTCCGTACGAGCAGTACTTC. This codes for CSARMEDLAPYEQYF.

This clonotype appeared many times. The CDR3: CASVGGLEQFF. CDR3 DNA: TGTGCCAGCGTCGGTGGTCTTGAGCAGTTCTTC. V gene TRBV4-2 combines with J gene TRBJ2-1; no firm D call. Germline lookup yields CDR1 LGHNA and CDR2 YNFKEQ. The CDR3 contains 11 residues. The V end was cut by 8 bases, the J end by 9 bases, with 11 bases between.

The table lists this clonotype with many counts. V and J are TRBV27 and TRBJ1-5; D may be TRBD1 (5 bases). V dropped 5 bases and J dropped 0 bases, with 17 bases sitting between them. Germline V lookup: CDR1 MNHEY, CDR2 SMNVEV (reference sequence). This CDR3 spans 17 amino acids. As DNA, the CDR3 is TGTGCCAGCAGTCCATCACAGGTTTTCAATAGCAATCAGCCCCAGCATTTT. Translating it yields CASSPSQVFNSNQPQHF.

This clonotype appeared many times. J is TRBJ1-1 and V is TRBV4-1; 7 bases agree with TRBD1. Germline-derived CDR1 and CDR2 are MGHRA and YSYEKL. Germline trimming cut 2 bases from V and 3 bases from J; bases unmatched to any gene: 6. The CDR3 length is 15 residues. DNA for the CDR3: TGCGCCAGCAGCCAATTTGACAGGGCCTACACTGAAGCTTTCTTT. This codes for CASSQFDRAYTEAFF.

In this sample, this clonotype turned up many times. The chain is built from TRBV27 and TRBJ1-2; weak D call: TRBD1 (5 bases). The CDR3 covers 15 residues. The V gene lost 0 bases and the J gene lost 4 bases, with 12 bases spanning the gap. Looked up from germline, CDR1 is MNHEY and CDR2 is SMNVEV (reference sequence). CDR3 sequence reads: CASSLSNGGRYGYTF. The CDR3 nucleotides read TGTGCCAGCAGTTTATCGAATGGGGGTCGCTATGGCTACACCTTC.

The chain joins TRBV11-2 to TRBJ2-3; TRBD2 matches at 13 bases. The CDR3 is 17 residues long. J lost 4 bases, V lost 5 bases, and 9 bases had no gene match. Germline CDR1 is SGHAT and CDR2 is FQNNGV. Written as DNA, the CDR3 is TGTGCCAGCAGCCTCGAAGGACTAGCGGGGGAGTCAGATACGCAGTATTTT. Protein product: CASSLEGLAGESDTQYF.